This T cell receptor (beta chain) was captured in a study of blood T cells in healthy people across ages (dated by TCRdb to between 2014 and 2016). Looking at the study overall: Template switching captured roughly one uniquely barcoded TCR beta cDNA molecule per two T cells in model experiments. Age-related changes in TCR beta repertoire diversity were measured in the study by deep sequencing normalized with unique cDNA molecular identifiers. The donors were divided into four age groups: young (average 16 years), middle-aged (about 41), aged (approximately 62) and long-lived (about 79). Donors of different ages were randomly distributed across sequencing lanes to avoid experimental bias. Two additional independent replicas of 1 million unique cDNA reads from the same blood draw were analyzed for two donors (one aged 18 to 30 and one aged 80 or older). Study-wide findings and limitations: Because donor CMV infection status was unknown, age-related changes in expanded clonotypes were potentially confounded. Estimates of total diversity from one million sequenced T cells were regarded as lower bounds and underestimates. Compared with the aged group, more naive CD4+ T cells, fewer expanded clones and increased TCR diversity were shown by the long-lived group, suggesting age selection. Observed TCR beta diversity per million T cells fell roughly linearly with age, and a significant reduction was already apparent by age about 43. Observed TCR beta diversity correlated strongly with the percentage of naive T cells measured by flow cytometry. Because profiling used bulk unsorted PBMCs, naive and antigen-experienced compartments could not be compared conclusively.

This clonotype was counted only a few times. There is no known antigen for this receptor. No base quality information exists; no much larger clone differs at one position. Counted from cysteine to phenylalanine, this CDR3 has 14 amino acids. The sequence is cut down to CDR3 DNA, 42 bases in frame from base 1. CDR1 and CDR2, looked up from the germline V gene, are LGHNA and YSLEER. V is shortened by 1 base, J by 7 bases, and the region joining them spans 11 bases. The donors were about 40 Caucasian individuals from Russia, aged 6 to 90 years, who were systemically healthy. Each donor gave ten milliliters of peripheral blood, collected into EDTA-treated Vacutainer tubes. Ficoll-Paque density-gradient centrifugation was used to isolate PBMCs, with at least 6 million obtained per sample. Trizol reagent was used to extract total RNA from the PBMCs, yielding at least 5.5 micrograms per sample. For every donor, flow cytometry on a PBMC aliquot measured the percentage of naive CD45RAhigh/CD27high T cells.

The method behind the library was 5' RACE. Reads for this sample came from an Illumina HiSeq 2500. A second 7 to 11 cycle PCR used a sample-barcoded 5' primer and a J-beta primer mix. A unique molecular identifier was introduced onto each TCR beta cDNA molecule by a template-switch 5' adaptor carrying 12 random nucleotides. Each sample yielded at least 3 million CDR3-containing paired-end reads. First-strand cDNA synthesis was performed from all RNA using the Mint cDNA synthesis kit, with priming by a TRBC-specific oligonucleotide. After uracil-DNA glycosylase treatment, a first 18-cycle PCR used universal primers M1SS and BC2_uni_R on all cDNA. In the authors' own workflow: Each sample was normalized by randomly selecting 1 million high-quality reads, each carrying a distinct molecular identifier. Reads sharing molecular identifiers were discarded rather than binned into consensus sequences. CDR3 identification, clonotype clustering and error correction used MiTCR with a Q25 quality threshold and the strictest error-elimination algorithm. A nonparametric unseen species model with Euler transformation was used to estimate lower-bound total TCR beta diversity. Starting from the raw public reads, TCRdb applied fastp trimming at Q25, assembled clones with MiXCR and retained in-frame beta chains. Rows with a matching CDR3 protein are joined into one entry that keeps the most common DNA and genes. The V and J calls follow TCRdb's processing rather than the paper's. This sample comprises over 600,000 distinct CDR3 sequences, around half of them detected only once. The ten largest make up 15% to 20% of the sample.

The source of this sequence is a man older than 75 in good health. Sequencing was performed on blood. Recombination linked TRBV4-3 to TRBJ2-1, with the D gene uncertain. The CDR3 region: CASSQGWDRNEQFF. The DNA sequence is TGCGCCAGCAGCCAAGGTTGGGATCGGAATGAGCAGTTCTTC.